One and the same sample provided the 18 T cell receptor beta chains below, sequenced in a study of cytomegalovirus exposure and HLA in healthy donors. Data came from immunoSEQ multiplex PCR; TCRdb stores just in-frame clones and leaves some out. The data show approximately 300,000 clones, with around 87% seen just once and 1.2% held by the top ten. The sequencing input was PBMCs. Source of these receptors: a woman aged 30 to 39 in good health and CMV-seropositive.

V is TRBV7-2 and J is TRBJ1-1; 7 nucleotides match TRBD1. Germline-derived CDR1 and CDR2 are SGHTA and FQGNSA. The CDR3 has 13 amino acids. V gave up 3 bases and J gave up 4 bases; unmatched junction bases: 2. The CDR3 sequence is CASSFRGSTEAFF. The CDR3 coding sequence is TGTGCCAGCAGCTTCAGGGGGAGCACTGAAGCTTTCTTT.

This chain joins TRBV28 and TRBJ1-5; maybe TRBD1 (5 bases). CDR3 length: 15 residues. Looked up from germline, CDR1 is MDHEN and CDR2 is SYDVKM. V lost 10 bases, J lost 5 bases, and 21 bases lay in between. For the CDR3, the DNA is TGTGCCACGACTCTCCAGAGGGGATTCCATCAGCCCCAGCATTTT. It translates to CATTLQRGFHQPQHF. Filled out from reference TRBV28 and TRBJ1-5, the complete variable domain reads DVKVTQSSRYLVKRTGEKVFLECVQDMDHENMFWYRQDPGLGLRLIYFSYDVKMKEKGDIPEGYSVSREKKERFSLILESASTNQTSMYLCATTLQRGFHQPQHFGDGTRLSIL.

V usage is TRBV28 and J usage is TRBJ2-2; maybe TRBD2 (6 bases). Germline CDR1 and CDR2: MDHEN and SYDVKM. The CDR3 has 19 amino acids. V dropped 1 base and J dropped 4 bases, with 22 bases sitting between them. The CDR3 DNA sequence: TGTGCCAGCAGTTTATATAGTCGGCCGGGGCTAGCGTCCACCGGGGAGCTGTTTTTT. Translation gives CASSLYSRPGLASTGELFF.

This clone was picked up a small number of times. The CDR3 region is CASSVEEWDQPQHF. The DNA of the CDR3 is TGTGCCAGCAGCGTAGAGGAATGGGATCAGCCCCAGCATTTT. The chain links TRBV9 to TRBJ1-5; D gene unclear. The germline gives CDR1 SGDLS, CDR2 YYNGEE. The ends were cut back, 0 bases at V and 5 bases at J, with 9 bases in the middle. The CDR3 runs to 14 residues.

J is TRBJ2-7 and V is TRBV13; 7 positions match TRBD1. Germline V gene lookup returns CDR1 PRHDT and CDR2 FYEKMQ (reference sequence). CDR3 size: 14 residues. V shed 5 bases, J shed 3 bases, and the junction held 7 bases outside the gene matches. The CDR3 protein is CASSPRTGHYEQYF. The CDR3 DNA follows: TGTGCCAGCAGCCCCAGGACAGGCCACTACGAGCAGTACTTC.

For the CDR3, the DNA is TGTGCCAGCAGTTCACCGGGACTATCAACCGGGGAGCTGTTTTTT. Protein product: CASSSPGLSTGELFF. The chain carries TRBV27 and TRBJ2-2; 7 positions match TRBD2. This CDR3 contains 15 residues. The J segment lost 5 bases and the V segment lost 4 bases, leaving 7 bases of the junction unmatched. Germline CDR1 reads MNHEY; CDR2 reads SMNVEV (reference sequence).

The gene calls are TRBV4-1 and TRBJ2-3; 9 bases map to TRBD2. The V gene's germline CDR1 is MGHRA and CDR2 YSYEKL. Trimming removed 0 bases from V and 2 bases from J; junction bases left unmatched: 6. The CDR3 has 17 residues. The CDR3 bases are TGCGCCAGCAGCCAAGATCTTGCTAGCGGGAACACAGATACGCAGTATTTT. Its protein is CASSQDLASGNTDTQYF.

This clone was observed a single time. The genes are TRBV5-1 and TRBJ2-2, with 8 bases lining up with TRBD1. There are 15 residues in the CDR3. Looked up from germline, CDR1 is SGHRS and CDR2 is YFSETQ. V lost 3 bases and J lost 0; bases outside the gene matches: 1. The CDR3 protein is CASSWTGPNTGELFF. The CDR3 nucleotides are TGCGCCAGCAGCTGGACAGGGCCGAACACCGGGGAGCTGTTTTTT.

This chain links TRBV9 with TRBJ2-3; unclear D gene. CDR3 length equals 15 residues. Trimming removed 0 bases at V and 2 bases at J, with 10 bases between. Germline V gives CDR1 SGDLS, CDR2 YYNGEE. The CDR3 nucleotides read TGTGCCAGCAGCGTAGTAGGCGGAGTCACAGATACGCAGTATTTT. Its translation: CASSVVGGVTDTQYF.

This rearrangement joins TRBV4-3 to TRBJ2-1; TRBD2 aligns across 8 bases. J was trimmed by 3 bases and V by 0 bases; bases with no gene match: 1. CDR1 and CDR2 from the germline V gene are LGHNA and YSLEER. CDR3 size: 15 residues. CDR3 in DNA: TGCGCCAGCAGCCAAGAAGCGGGAGTCTACAATGAGCAGTTCTTC. Encoded protein: CASSQEAGVYNEQFF.

The rearrangement links TRBV7-2 to TRBJ2-5, with D maybe TRBD2 (6 bases). Germline CDR1 is SGHTA and CDR2 is FQGNSA. This CDR3 region has 14 residues. Trimming removed 5 bases at V and 5 bases at J, with 15 bases between. The CDR3, as DNA: TGTGCCAGCAGCGCCACTAGCTTCCGGGAGACCCAGTACTTC. Its translation: CASSATSFRETQYF.

The V call is TRBV29-1, the J call TRBJ2-1; tentative D call: TRBD1 (5 bases). The CDR3 has 13 residues. Per germline, CDR1 SQVTM and CDR2 ANQGSEA. Between the trimmed V and J ends, which lost 2 bases and 1 base, there was a span of 6 bases. This chain's CDR3 is CSVETGSYNEQFF. The CDR3 nucleotides read TGCAGCGTTGAAACAGGTTCCTACAATGAGCAGTTCTTC.

DNA for the CDR3: TGTGCCAGCAGCTTAGGGTTAGCGGCCAATGAGCAGTTCTTC. As protein: CASSLGLAANEQFF. V usage is TRBV7-3 and J usage is TRBJ2-1, with D perhaps matching TRBD2 (6 bases). Germline lookup yields CDR1 SGHTA and CDR2 FQGTGA. The V and J ends lost 2 bases and 6 bases respectively, with 11 bases between them. The CDR3 contains 14 residues.

The rearrangement uses TRBV30 and TRBJ1-1; D might be TRBD1 (6 bases). V was clipped by 4 bases and J by 1 base, with 10 bases between them. Germline CDR1 and CDR2: GTSNPN and SVGIG (reference sequence). The CDR3 loop spans 13 amino acids. CDR3 sequence (DNA): TGTGCCTGGACGGGCAGGGGGAACACTGAAGCTTTCTTT. Amino acids: CAWTGRGNTEAFF. The variable domain in full, with the rest retrieved from reference TRBV30 and TRBJ1-1, is SQTIHQWPATLVQPVGSPLSLECTVEGTSNPNLYWYRQAAGRGLQLLFYSVGIGQISSEVPQNLSASRPQDRQFILSSKKLLLSDSGFYLCAWTGRGNTEAFFGQGTRLTVV.

The chain links TRBV2 to TRBJ1-2, with a tentative D call TRBD1 (6 bases). CDR1 and CDR2 from the germline V gene are SNHLY and FYNNEI. With 10 bases removed from V and 7 bases from J, the gap between germline ends came to 16 bases. The CDR3 loop spans 12 amino acids. The CDR3 region has the DNA TGTGCCAACCTACTACAGGGAACTGGCTACACCTTC. Protein: CANLLQGTGYTF.

This clone was counted a single time. The gene calls are TRBV27 and TRBJ2-1; the D is unclear. The V end was cut by 3 bases, the J end by 4 bases, with 7 bases between. The CDR3 length is 13 residues. Germline V lookup: CDR1 MNHEY, CDR2 SMNVEV (reference sequence). The CDR3: CASSFSRYNEQFF. CDR3 DNA: TGTGCCAGCAGTTTTTCCCGTTACAATGAGCAGTTCTTC.

In nucleotides, the CDR3 is TGTGCCTGGAGTGTTAGAGCGGGGGGCCCCTACGAGCAGTACTTC. Protein product: CAWSVRAGGPYEQYF. This chain links TRBV30 with TRBJ2-7; 9 bases are a match to TRBD2. The V and J ends lost 0 bases and 2 bases, in that order; junction bases with no gene match: 5. Germline V gives CDR1 GTSNPN, CDR2 SVGIG (reference sequence). The CDR3 is 15 residues long.

The chain couples TRBV7-2 to TRBJ1-2; D is undetermined. This CDR3 has 15 amino acids. V dropped 2 bases and J dropped 2 bases, with 12 bases sitting between them. Germline values: CDR1 SGHTA, CDR2 FQGNSA. As DNA, the CDR3 is TGTGCCAGCAGCTTATCTTTGGGCACCAACTATGGCTACACCTTC. This gives the protein CASSLSLGTNYGYTF.